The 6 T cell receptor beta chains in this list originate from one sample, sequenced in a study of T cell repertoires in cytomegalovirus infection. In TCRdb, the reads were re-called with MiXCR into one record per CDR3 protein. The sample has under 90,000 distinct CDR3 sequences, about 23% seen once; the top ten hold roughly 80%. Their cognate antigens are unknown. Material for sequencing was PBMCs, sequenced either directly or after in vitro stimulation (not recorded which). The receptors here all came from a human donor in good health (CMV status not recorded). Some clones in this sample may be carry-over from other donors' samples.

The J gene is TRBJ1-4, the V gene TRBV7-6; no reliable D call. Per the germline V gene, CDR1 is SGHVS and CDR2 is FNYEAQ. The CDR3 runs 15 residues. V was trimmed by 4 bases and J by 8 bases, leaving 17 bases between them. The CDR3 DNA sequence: TGTGCCAGCAGCTCTCTACAGAAATTTACCGAAAAACTGTTTTTT. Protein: CASSSLQKFTEKLFF.

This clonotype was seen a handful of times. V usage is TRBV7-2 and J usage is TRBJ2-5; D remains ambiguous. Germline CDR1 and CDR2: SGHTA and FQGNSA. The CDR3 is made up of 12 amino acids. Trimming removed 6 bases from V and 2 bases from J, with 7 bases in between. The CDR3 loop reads CASRRAQETQYF. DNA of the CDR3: TGTGCCAGCAGACGGGCTCAAGAGACCCAGTACTTC.

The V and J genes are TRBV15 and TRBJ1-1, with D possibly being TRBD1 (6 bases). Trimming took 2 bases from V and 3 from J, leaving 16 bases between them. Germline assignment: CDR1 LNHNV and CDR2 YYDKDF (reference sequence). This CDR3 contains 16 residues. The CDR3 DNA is TGTGCCACCAGCAGATTCGCGGACAGAAGAGACACTGAAGCTTTCTTT. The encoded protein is CATSRFADRRDTEAFF. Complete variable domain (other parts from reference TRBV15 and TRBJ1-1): DAMVIQNPRYQVTQFGKPVTLSCSQTLNHNVMYWYQQKSSQAPKLLFHYYDKDFNNEADTPDNFQSRRPNTSFCFLDIRSPGLGDTAMYLCATSRFADRRDTEAFFGQGTRLTVV.

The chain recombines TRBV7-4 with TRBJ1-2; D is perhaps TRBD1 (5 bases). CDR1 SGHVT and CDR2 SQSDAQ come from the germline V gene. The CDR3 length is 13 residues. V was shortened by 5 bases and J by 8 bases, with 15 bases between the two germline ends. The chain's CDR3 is CASSQTAFYGYTF. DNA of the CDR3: TGTGCCAGCAGCCAGACAGCATTTTACGGCTACACCTTC.

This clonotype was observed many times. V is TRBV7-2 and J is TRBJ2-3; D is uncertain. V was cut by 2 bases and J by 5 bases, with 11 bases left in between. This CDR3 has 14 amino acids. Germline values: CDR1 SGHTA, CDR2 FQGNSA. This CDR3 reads CASSLMSVVDTQYF. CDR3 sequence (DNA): TGTGCCAGCAGCTTAATGAGTGTTGTAGATACGCAGTATTTT.

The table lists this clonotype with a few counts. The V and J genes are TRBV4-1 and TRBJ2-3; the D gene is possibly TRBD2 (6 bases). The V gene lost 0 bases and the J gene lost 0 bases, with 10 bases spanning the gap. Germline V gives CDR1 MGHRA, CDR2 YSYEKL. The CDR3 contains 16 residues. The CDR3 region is CASSQDRGGSTDTQYF. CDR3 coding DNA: TGCGCCAGCAGCCAAGATCGGGGAGGCAGCACAGATACGCAGTATTTT.